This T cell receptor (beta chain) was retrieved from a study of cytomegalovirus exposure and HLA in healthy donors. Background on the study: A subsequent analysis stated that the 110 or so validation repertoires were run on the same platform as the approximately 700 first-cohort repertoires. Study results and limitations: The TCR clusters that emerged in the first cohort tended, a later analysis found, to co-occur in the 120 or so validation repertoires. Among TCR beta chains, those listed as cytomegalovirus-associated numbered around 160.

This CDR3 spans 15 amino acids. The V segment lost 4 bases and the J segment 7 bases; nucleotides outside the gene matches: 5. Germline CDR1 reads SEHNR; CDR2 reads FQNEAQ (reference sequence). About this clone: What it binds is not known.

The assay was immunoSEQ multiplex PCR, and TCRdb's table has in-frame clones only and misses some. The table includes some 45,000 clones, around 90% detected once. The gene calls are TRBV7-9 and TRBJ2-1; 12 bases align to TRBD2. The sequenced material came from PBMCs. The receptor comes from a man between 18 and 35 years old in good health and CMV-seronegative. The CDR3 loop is CASSSRLAGVNEQFF. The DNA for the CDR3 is TGTGCCAGCAGCTCTAGACTAGCGGGAGTGAATGAGCAGTTCTTC.